The present entry profiles one TCR beta chain with its context. V was trimmed by 4 bases and J by 0 bases, leaving 12 bases between them. Germline values: CDR1 ENHRY, CDR2 SYGVKD. This CDR3 spans 15 amino acids. A distinct unique molecular identifier was carried by each TCR cDNA molecule. TCRdb ran MiXCR on the 5' RACE reads and lists one entry per CDR3 protein. Here the sample spans roughly 80,000 distinct CDR3 sequences, about 12% being singletons. This specimen comes from a study of spatial heterogeneity in lung cancer. Overall study context: Beta-chain sequences were consistently detected more often than alpha-chain sequences.

The sample's time point: sample taken at primary tumor resection. The study sequenced unsorted whole RNA from tumor, nontumor lung or frozen PBMC. The sequence was obtained from a male donor with early-stage non-small cell lung cancer. The sequencing used PBMCs, collected at surgery. The chain links TRBV10-3 to TRBJ1-1; D may be TRBD1 (5 bases). This CDR3 is CAISVDGAVNTEAFF. The CDR3 bases are TGTGCCATCAGTGTGGACGGGGCGGTGAACACTGAAGCTTTCTTT.